One sample yielded the 24 T cell receptor beta chains listed below, sequenced in a study of PD-1 blockade in classical Hodgkin lymphoma. Each patient relapsed following autologous stem cell transplantation, and prior brentuximab vedotin exposure differed. Clones were read by immunoSEQ multiplex PCR, and TCRdb kept only the in-frame ones, dropping some. Of some 100,000 clones listed, around nine tenths are singletons. This specimen was peripheral blood mononuclear cells (PBMCs), taken at baseline. These TCRs come from a human donor with classical Hodgkin lymphoma.

The V call is TRBV30, the J call TRBJ2-3; D gene unclear. V was cut by 1 base and J by 6 bases, with 8 bases left in between. There are 12 residues in the CDR3. CDR1 is GTSNPN, CDR2 SVGIG, per germline (reference sequence). The CDR3 region has the DNA TGTGCCTGGAGTGAATTTGGGGATACGCAGTATTTT. This translates into CAWSEFGDTQYF.

CDR3 sequence (DNA): TGTGCCTGGACTCGTTCAAATACGCAGTATTTT. This codes for CAWTRSNTQYF. The J gene is TRBJ2-3, the V gene TRBV30; no definite D call. The V gene's germline CDR1 is GTSNPN and CDR2 SVGIG (reference sequence). This CDR3 is 11 amino acids long. The ends were cut back, 4 bases at V and 7 bases at J, with 9 bases in the middle.

This chain uses TRBV5-1 with TRBJ2-7, with D perhaps matching TRBD2 (7 bases). CDR3 length: 15 residues. V was trimmed by 2 bases and J by 6 bases, leaving 18 bases between them. Germline CDR1 and CDR2: SGHRS and YFSETQ. The CDR3 protein is CASSFQGRDGREQYF. CDR3 bases: TGCGCCAGCAGCTTCCAGGGGAGGGATGGGCGCGAGCAGTACTTC.

This sequence joins TRBV5-1 and TRBJ1-1; 10 bases align to TRBD1. This CDR3 comprises 15 residues. Germline values: CDR1 SGHRS, CDR2 YFSETQ. V was pared by 4 bases and J by 4 bases, with 7 bases of the junction left unmatched. The CDR3 loop is CASSLGQGVSTEAFF. CDR3 DNA sequence: TGCGCCAGCAGCCTAGGACAGGGGGTGAGCACTGAAGCTTTCTTT.

The rearrangement uses TRBV27 and TRBJ1-5, with 8 bases matching TRBD1. The germline CDR1 and CDR2 sequences are MNHEY and SMNVEV (reference sequence). With V trimmed by 3 bases and J by 2 bases, 3 bases remained unmatched. CDR3 length: 15 amino acids. The chain's CDR3 is CASSFSTGGNQPQHF. CDR3 coding DNA: TGTGCCAGCAGTTTTTCGACAGGGGGCAATCAGCCCCAGCATTTT.

The V and J genes are TRBV9 and TRBJ2-7; possibly TRBD1 for D (6 bases). This CDR3 contains 18 residues. Germline V gives CDR1 SGDLS, CDR2 YYNGEE. V was trimmed by 0 bases and J by 3 bases, leaving 22 bases between them. CDR3 in amino acids: CASSVDGGGDRGGYEQYF. The CDR3 DNA is TGTGCCAGCAGCGTAGACGGTGGTGGGGACCGAGGGGGCTACGAGCAGTACTTC.

The J gene is TRBJ1-3, the V gene TRBV9; TRBD1 matches 8 bases. Germline loops: CDR1 SGDLS, CDR2 YYNGEE. This CDR3 is 17 amino acids long. The trim removed 0 bases at V and 1 base at J, leaving 6 bases unmatched. CDR3 sequence (DNA): TGTGCCAGCAGCGTAGGGACAGGGAAGAAGTCTGGAAACACCATATATTTT. It translates to CASSVGTGKKSGNTIYF.

The V call is TRBV7-8, the J call TRBJ2-1; 7 bases map to TRBD1. This CDR3 has 16 residues. Germline CDR1 is SGHVS and CDR2 is FQNEAQ. V shed 4 bases and J 5 bases; nucleotides not matched to a gene: 11. CDR3 amino acids: CASSYPGQPQNNEQFF. The CDR3 nucleotides are TGTGCCAGCAGCTACCCGGGACAGCCGCAAAACAATGAGCAGTTCTTC.

V and J are TRBV7-3 and TRBJ2-2; D unclear. CDR1 is SGHTA and CDR2 is FQGTGA in the germline V gene. V lost 5 bases, J lost 3 bases, and 13 bases lay in between. The CDR3 length is 15 residues. CDR3 sequence: CASSPQSQDTGELFF. The CDR3, as DNA: TGTGCCAGCAGCCCTCAATCCCAAGACACCGGGGAGCTGTTTTTT.

V is TRBV11-2 and J is TRBJ2-3; no definite D call. CDR3 size: 15 residues. V lost 0 bases and J 0 bases, leaving 7 bases between the germline ends. Germline V gene data show CDR1 as SGHAT and CDR2 as FQNNGV. CDR3 nucleotide sequence: TGTGCCAGCAGCTTAGATTCGGGCAGCACAGATACGCAGTATTTT. Amino acid sequence: CASSLDSGSTDTQYF.

J is TRBJ2-4 and V is TRBV7-3; D uncertain. Germline values: CDR1 SGHTA, CDR2 FQGTGA. CDR3 size: 12 residues. V was shortened by 5 bases and J by 9 bases, with 11 bases between the two germline ends. CDR3 residues: CASSVGSGIQYF. The CDR3 DNA is TGTGCCAGCAGCGTAGGGTCTGGCATTCAGTACTTC.

This clone was seen a single time. CDR3 residues: CASSLAGRVNYGYTF. CDR3 DNA sequence: TGTGCCAGCAGCTTGGCCGGCCGCGTTAACTATGGCTACACCTTC. This sequence joins TRBV5-5 and TRBJ1-2; D ambiguous. V dropped 0 bases and J dropped 1 base, with 10 bases sitting between them. The germline CDR1 and CDR2 sequences are SGHKS and YYEKEE (reference sequence). The CDR3 has 15 amino acids.

This clone was seen once. The CDR3 region is CASSHYSPRAVNEQFF. CDR3 nucleotides: TGTGCCAGCAGCCATTACAGCCCGAGAGCAGTGAATGAGCAGTTCTTC. V and J are TRBV14 and TRBJ2-1; D gene uncertain. V was clipped by 3 bases and J by 7 bases, with 19 bases between them. CDR1 is SGHDN and CDR2 is FVKESK in the germline V gene. The CDR3 runs 16 residues.

The V call is TRBV7-9, the J call TRBJ1-5; tentatively, D is TRBD1 (6 bases). The germline V and J ends were trimmed by 5 bases and 4 bases, with 18 bases remaining between them. The length of the CDR3 is 16 residues. CDR1 SEHNR and CDR2 FQNEAQ come from the germline V gene (reference sequence). The CDR3 region is CASSREAGRGNQPQHF. CDR3 nucleotides: TGTGCCAGCAGCCGAGAGGCAGGGAGGGGGAATCAGCCCCAGCATTTT.

The chain is built from TRBV9 and TRBJ2-1; 11 bases agree with TRBD2. This CDR3 spans 15 amino acids. Germline loops: CDR1 SGDLS, CDR2 YYNGEE. With 2 bases clipped from V and 7 bases from J, the junction kept 5 bases outside the gene matches. CDR3 amino acids: CASSVLAGGGNEQFF. The CDR3, as DNA: TGTGCCAGCAGCGTTCTAGCGGGAGGCGGGAATGAGCAGTTCTTC.

V usage is TRBV5-1 and J usage is TRBJ1-5; D possibly corresponds to TRBD1 (5 bases). The CDR3 covers 15 residues. Germline CDR1 reads SGHRS; CDR2 reads YFSETQ. Trimming took off 1 base at V and 7 bases at J, with 15 bases between the two ends. Here the CDR3 reads CASSLFTAGRQPQHF. Here the CDR3 DNA reads TGCGCCAGCAGCTTGTTTACGGCAGGGAGGCAGCCCCAGCATTTT.

V and J are TRBV11-1 and TRBJ1-3; D call uncertain. The length of the CDR3 is 15 residues. With 4 bases removed from V and 0 bases from J, the gap between germline ends came to 10 bases. Germline loops: CDR1 SGHAT, CDR2 FQDESV (reference sequence). CDR3 sequence (DNA): TGTGCCAGCAGCTCGACTGACCTCTCTGGAAACACCATATATTTT. Encoded protein: CASSSTDLSGNTIYF.

Remarks on this clone: At one end the junction does not follow the germline gene, possibly because of a read error. This rearrangement joins TRBV27 to TRBJ1-2; the D is unclear. Germline lookup yields CDR1 MNHEY and CDR2 SMNVEV (reference sequence). This CDR3 has 11 amino acids. DNA of the CDR3: TGTGCCAGCAGTTTAAAGCTGAGGAGGGAGTTC. Its translation is CASSLKLRREF.

The chain is built from TRBV4-1 and TRBJ2-1; possible D gene TRBD2, 7 bases. The CDR3 has 16 amino acids. The germline V gene encodes CDR1 MGHRA and CDR2 YSYEKL. Trimming shortened V by 0 bases and J by 5 bases, and 14 bases separated the two germline ends. The DNA for the CDR3 is TGCGCCAGCAGCCAAGATCGCGGGGGCTTTGACAATGAGCAGTTCTTC. The encoded protein is CASSQDRGGFDNEQFF.

The rearrangement joins TRBV7-8 to TRBJ2-4; TRBD2 is a possible D gene (5 bases). Trimming pared 5 bases from V and 0 bases from J, leaving 14 bases between. Germline CDR1 is SGHVS and CDR2 is FQNEAQ. This CDR3 comprises 16 residues. Here the CDR3 reads CASSRDRPIAKNIQYF. For the CDR3, the DNA is TGTGCCAGCAGCCGGGATAGGCCCATAGCCAAAAACATTCAGTACTTC.

The rearrangement joins TRBV5-4 to TRBJ2-7; D remains ambiguous. The CDR3 extends over 13 amino acids. Deletions cut 1 base from V and 0 bases from J, with 5 bases between. CDR1 and CDR2 from the germline V gene are SGHNT and YYREEE (reference sequence). The CDR3 loop reads CASSLSVSYEQYF. DNA of the CDR3: TGTGCCAGCAGCTTGTCCGTCTCCTACGAGCAGTACTTC.

Concerning this clone: Other nucleotide sequences in the sample specify the same CDR3. The chain couples TRBV7-2 to TRBJ2-1; D unclear. The CDR3 is made up of 11 amino acids. Deletions cut 5 bases from V and 2 bases from J, with 1 base between. Germline CDR1 and CDR2: SGHTA and FQGNSA. CDR3: CASSPYNEQFF. CDR3 nucleotides: TGTGCCAGCAGCCCCTACAATGAGCAGTTCTTC.

In the case of this clone: The conserved phenylalanine or tryptophan normally closing the CDR3 is absent here, so this likely arose from a read error. V gene TRBV4-1 combines with J gene TRBJ2-7; D may be TRBD1 (5 bases). The CDR3 has 13 amino acids. V lost 1 base, J lost 3 bases, and 7 bases lay in between. Germline values: CDR1 MGHRA, CDR2 YSYEKL. CDR3 loop: CASSQAQGYEQYL. The CDR3 region has the DNA TGCGCCAGCAGCCAAGCTCAGGGCTACGAGCAGTACCTC.

This sequence joins TRBV19 and TRBJ2-5, with D perhaps matching TRBD1 or TRBD2 (5 bases each). The CDR3 extends over 15 amino acids. Germline values: CDR1 LNHDA, CDR2 SQIVND (reference sequence). The ends were cut back, 8 bases at V and 2 bases at J, with 18 bases in the middle. CDR3 nucleotides: TGTGCCAGTTCGAAATCAGGGACCCTTCAAGAGACCCAGTACTTC. This gives the protein CASSKSGTLQETQYF.